The present entry profiles one TCR beta chain with its context. The specificity of this receptor is unknown. The record has no base qualities; no much larger clone is one base away. This sample was included in a study of blood T cell repertoires in COVID-19 (dated by TCRdb to 2020 to 2021). As for the study more broadly: Collaborator samples came from the United States, Italy and Spain and covered acute and convalescent phases of COVID-19. The prospective study material was composed of cDNA or gDNA derived from T cells, B-cell-depleted T cells, or PBMCs. Subjects who had been exposed to COVID-19, were actively infected with it, or had recovered from it provided the deeply sampled blood TCRbeta repertoires that made up the dataset. A freely available public database, intended as a resource for researchers studying the immune response to SARS-CoV-2, is where the repertoires were released. Samples were obtained from the ongoing ImmuneRACE study (first 160 participants) and from 950 to 1,500 subjects provided by 6 global collaborators. A de-identified subject ID, COVID-19 status, age in years and sex were almost always included in the sample metadata. HLA class I and class II types, where available, came from metadata supplied by the sample provider rather than from assay-based typing.

At one collaborating source in Seattle, patients were enrolled during active infection and were followed longitudinally through the course of disease. Whole blood was collected in K2EDTA tubes by collaborating institutions according to the institutions' own protocols. Collaborator samples were shipped for TCRbeta analysis as frozen whole blood, isolated PBMCs, or DNA extracted from either sample type. The study at large found these results: How much clinical and demographic metadata was included differed by source and by participant, and the metadata was provided uncurated.

Reading from cysteine to phenylalanine, the CDR3 counts 15 amino acids. Of the read, only the CDR3 DNA is kept; its 45 bases are in frame from base 1. Unmatched junction bases come to 4, with V trimmed by 4 bases and J by 1 base. CDR1 LNHDA and CDR2 SQIVND were looked up in the germline V gene (reference sequence). TCRbeta CDR3 regions were amplified from genomic DNA using the immunoSEQ Assay, a bias-controlled multiplex PCR. The authors' analysis ran thus. The number of nucleated cells in each sample was estimated from the amplification of reference gene primers within the assay. Sequence reads were collapsed and filtered to measure the absolute abundance of every unique TCRbeta CDR3 rearrangement. For each sample, productive Simpson clonality was calculated as the square root of Simpson's diversity index across productive rearrangements. Drawn from immuneACCESS, this table holds only the in-frame rearrangements with V and J called that TCRdb kept. Clones are partly lost; checked studies trace under half to an unresolved V gene and leave the rest unexplained. That table furnishes V, J and clone size, whereas the DNA furnished D and trimming. Present in this sample are roughly 200,000 clones, over 65% of which were seen just once. The top ten clonotypes cover approximately 18% of the sample.

The origin of this receptor is a person between 65 and 79 years old with COVID-19, enrolled during active disease. Sequences were obtained from peripheral blood. The sequence is built from TRBV19 and TRBJ2-5; a stretch of 9 junction bases matches TRBD1. In nucleotide form, the sequence is TGTGCCAGTAGTACGGACAGGGGTGCCCAAGAGACCCAGTACTTC. Its protein product is CASSTDRGAQETQYF. Full variable domain (CDR3 extended with the reference TRBV19 and TRBJ2-5 proteins): DGGITQSPKYLFRKEGQNVTLSCEQNLNHDAMYWYRQDPGQGLRLIYYSQIVNDFQKGDIAEGYSVSREKKESFPLTVTSAQKNPTAFYLCASSTDRGAQETQYFGPGTRLLVL.